A single sample gave rise to the 26 T cell receptor beta chains below, sequenced in a study of cytotoxic CD8 clonotypes in ibrutinib-treated CLL. Assay used: immunoSEQ multiplex PCR; TCRdb lists only in-frame clones, some missing. The sample has 30,000 to 40,000 clones, about 70% seen once. The source was PBMCs, collected before ibrutinib treatment. The receptors were gathered from a human donor with chronic lymphocytic leukemia.

The chain recombines TRBV10-1 with TRBJ1-4, with a possible D match to TRBD1 (6 bases). The CDR3 covers 11 residues. Germline CDR1 and CDR2: WNHNN and SYGVQD (reference sequence). Between the trimmed V and J ends, which lost 6 bases and 8 bases, there was a span of 7 bases. CDR3 region: CASSTGEKLFF. CDR3 sequence (DNA): TGCGCCAGCAGCACAGGGGAAAAACTGTTTTTT.

V gene TRBV30 combines with J gene TRBJ2-7; D gene ambiguous. V was clipped by 7 bases and J by 2 bases, with 18 bases between them. Germline V lookup: CDR1 GTSNPN, CDR2 SVGIG (reference sequence). This CDR3 region has 14 residues. CDR3 sequence: CAYSTNSPTYEQYF. The CDR3 DNA is TGTGCCTATTCGACCAATTCCCCGACCTACGAGCAGTACTTC.

This clone was picked up a small number of times. The V and J genes are TRBV28 and TRBJ1-2; D is unclear. Trimming pared 5 bases from V and 3 bases from J, leaving 13 bases between. CDR1 is MDHEN, CDR2 SYDVKM, per germline. This CDR3 is built from 14 residues. The DNA of the CDR3 is TGTGCCAGCAGTAGCACGATCCTGTACTATGGCTACACCTTC. Protein product: CASSSTILYYGYTF.

A single count supports this clone. The V and J genes are TRBV7-2 and TRBJ2-3; D might be TRBD1 (6 bases). With 1 base removed from V and 1 base from J, the gap between germline ends came to 12 bases. The CDR3 loop spans 16 amino acids. Germline V CDR1 and CDR2: SGHTA, FQGNSA. CDR3 coding DNA: TGTGCCAGCAGCTTAGAGGCCAGGGGAGGCACAGATACGCAGTATTTT. Translating gives CASSLEARGGTDTQYF.

This clone was picked up a small number of times. The CDR3: CAIGTDGYTF. CDR3 bases: TGTGCGATAGGGACGGATGGCTACACCTTC. This chain uses TRBV2 with TRBJ1-2; possible D gene TRBD1, 5 bases. The CDR3 covers 10 residues. Per the germline V gene, CDR1 is SNHLY and CDR2 is FYNNEI.

A few counts support this clone. The gene calls are TRBV30 and TRBJ2-7; D remains ambiguous. The V end was cut by 4 bases, the J end by 2 bases, with 9 bases between. CDR3 size: 12 residues. The V gene's germline CDR1 is GTSNPN and CDR2 SVGIG (reference sequence). CDR3 sequence (DNA): TGTGCCTGGAACGTGGCAGCCTACGAGCAGTACTTC. The encoded protein is CAWNVAAYEQYF.

This clone came up a few times. The chain recombines TRBV27 with TRBJ1-1; D is possibly TRBD1 (5 bases). Trimming took off 4 bases at V and 1 base at J, with 13 bases between the two ends. The CDR3 sequence is 15 residues long. The germline CDR1 and CDR2 sequences are MNHEY and SMNVEV (reference sequence). For the CDR3, the DNA is TGTGCCAGCAGTTCCGGAGGGACCGGGAACACTGAAGCTTTCTTT. Translation gives CASSSGGTGNTEAFF.

This clone was picked up a small number of times. The V gene is TRBV6-1, the J gene TRBJ1-5, with D hard to call. The germline V and J ends were trimmed by 4 bases and 4 bases, with 14 bases remaining between them. The CDR3 totals 15 residues. Germline V lookup: CDR1 MNHNS, CDR2 SASEGT. This CDR3 is CASSATLWANQPQHF. The CDR3 nucleotides are TGTGCCAGCAGTGCGACCCTATGGGCAAATCAGCCCCAGCATTTT.

The chain carries TRBV27 and TRBJ1-2; tentative D call: TRBD1 (5 bases). The germline V gene encodes CDR1 MNHEY and CDR2 SMNVEV (reference sequence). The CDR3 has 14 residues. Trimming pared 3 bases from V and 4 bases from J, leaving 12 bases between. The CDR3 DNA sequence: TGTGCCAGCAGTTTTATTGGGGGGACCTATGGCTACACCTTC. Translated, it gives CASSFIGGTYGYTF.

V and J are TRBV27 and TRBJ1-1; no firm D call. Trimming stripped 5 bases from V and 1 base from J, with 8 bases between. From germline, CDR1 is MNHEY and CDR2 SMNVEV (reference sequence). The CDR3 loop spans 13 amino acids. The CDR3 nucleotides read TGTGCCAGCAGTCGCCCCGGGAACACTGAAGCTTTCTTT. Translation gives CASSRPGNTEAFF.

The table lists this clone with a count of one. The CDR3 nucleotides are TGTGCCAGCAGCTTAACACAGGGCCCTTTGAACACTGAAGCTTTCTTT. As protein: CASSLTQGPLNTEAFF. The chain joins TRBV11-3 to TRBJ1-1; D perhaps matches TRBD1 (6 bases). The CDR3 loop spans 16 amino acids. The germline gives CDR1 SGHNT, CDR2 YENEEA. The ends were cut back, 2 bases at V and 0 bases at J, with 13 bases in the middle.

This sequence joins TRBV10-3 and TRBJ2-3; D is unclear. This CDR3 has 14 amino acids. In germline, CDR1 is ENHRY, CDR2 SYGVKD. Trimming removed 11 bases at V and 1 base at J, with 16 bases between. CDR3 sequence: CAASPRAGTDTQYF. In nucleotides, the CDR3 is TGTGCCGCCTCTCCCCGGGCGGGCACAGATACGCAGTATTTT.

This clone was picked up a small number of times. The J gene is TRBJ1-5, the V gene TRBV4-1; perhaps TRBD1 as D (5 bases). CDR1 is MGHRA and CDR2 is YSYEKL in the germline V gene. V was clipped by 2 bases and J by 3 bases, with 14 bases between them. CDR3 size: 16 residues. The CDR3 DNA reads as TGCGCCAGCAGCCAAATTTTGGGGCAGTTCAATCAGCCCCAGCATTTT. It encodes CASSQILGQFNQPQHF.

V gene TRBV19 combines with J gene TRBJ2-3; 15 positions match TRBD2. Germline lookup yields CDR1 LNHDA and CDR2 SQIVND (reference sequence). CDR3 length: 18 residues. V lost 6 bases to trimming and J lost 5 bases; unmatched junction nucleotides: 12. CDR3 in amino acids: CASRRSGTSGRPLDTQYF. CDR3 bases: TGTGCCAGTAGAAGGTCCGGGACTAGCGGGAGGCCCCTAGATACGCAGTATTTT.

This clone came up a few times. The chain couples TRBV6-5 to TRBJ2-7; a possible D gene is TRBD1 (6 bases). CDR1 is MNHEY and CDR2 is SVGAGI in the germline V gene. V lost 1 base and J 11 bases, leaving 15 bases between the germline ends. This CDR3 has 13 amino acids. Written as DNA, the CDR3 is TGTGCCAGCAGTTACTTATTACAGGGAGTCGAGTACTTC. Translation gives CASSYLLQGVEYF.

The chain joins TRBV6-5 to TRBJ2-6; no reliable D call. CDR1 and CDR2 from the germline V gene are MNHEY and SVGAGI. This CDR3 has 16 amino acids. Trimming shortened V by 4 bases and J by 5 bases, and 15 bases separated the two germline ends. This CDR3 reads CASSSTGLLWANVLTF. CDR3 bases: TGTGCCAGCAGTTCAACTGGTCTGCTCTGGGCCAACGTCCTGACTTTC.

This chain connects TRBV7-6 to TRBJ2-2; a weak D match, TRBD2 (6 bases). Trimming removed 5 bases at V and 10 bases at J, with 17 bases between. This CDR3 is 14 amino acids long. Germline loops: CDR1 SGHVS, CDR2 FNYEAQ. The CDR3: CASSLRLAGKELFF. CDR3 sequence (DNA): TGTGCCAGCAGCCTCCGGTTGGCGGGAAAGGAGCTGTTTTTT.

The J gene is TRBJ2-1, the V gene TRBV6-5; no clear D. Between the trimmed V and J ends, which lost 6 bases and 5 bases, there was a span of 11 bases. The germline V gene has CDR1 MNHEY and CDR2 SVGAGI. There are 13 residues in the CDR3. This CDR3 is CASSQDWDNEQFF. For the CDR3, the DNA is TGTGCCAGCAGCCAAGACTGGGACAATGAGCAGTTCTTC.

This rearrangement joins TRBV5-6 to TRBJ1-4; D ambiguous. CDR3 size: 14 residues. Germline V gene lookup returns CDR1 SGHDT and CDR2 YYEEEE. Trimming removed 0 bases at V and 9 bases at J, with 12 bases between. CDR3: CASSLAAEPKKLFF. The CDR3 DNA reads TGTGCCAGCAGCTTGGCGGCAGAGCCCAAAAAACTGTTTTTT.

This chain uses TRBV19 with TRBJ2-7; D not certain. The CDR3 covers 11 residues. V gave up 4 bases and J gave up 6 bases, with 7 bases separating them. Germline V gene sequence: CDR1 LNHDA, CDR2 SQIVND (reference sequence). The CDR3 region is CASSTGSEQYF. CDR3 DNA: TGTGCCAGTAGTACGGGCTCCGAGCAGTACTTC.

The chain has TRBV28 and TRBJ2-7; the match to TRBD1 covers 9 bases. Germline CDR1 is MDHEN and CDR2 is SYDVKM. Trimming took 8 bases from V and 4 from J; bases not matched to a gene: 12. This CDR3 is built from 15 residues. The CDR3 DNA sequence: TGTGCCAGCTTCCCCCCGGGACAGGGTACATACGAGCAGTACTTC. This encodes CASFPPGQGTYEQYF.

The chain recombines TRBV9 with TRBJ1-3; D ambiguous. The CDR3 runs 12 residues. Germline-derived CDR1 and CDR2 are SGDLS and YYNGEE. Trimming shortened V by 3 bases and J by 2 bases, and 3 bases separated the two germline ends. The chain's CDR3 is CASSGTGNTIYF. The CDR3 coding sequence is TGTGCCAGCAGCGGGACTGGAAACACCATATATTTT.

This clone has a handful of counts. This chain joins TRBV6-5 and TRBJ1-4; unclear D gene. Germline V gene sequence: CDR1 MNHEY, CDR2 SVGAGI. CDR3 length: 14 residues. The ends were cut back, 6 bases at V and 0 bases at J, with 8 bases in the middle. DNA for the CDR3: TGTGCCAGCAGCGACGGAGCAACTAATGAAAAACTGTTTTTT. As protein: CASSDGATNEKLFF.

The V call is TRBV7-8, the J call TRBJ2-2; 11 bases agree with TRBD2. Trimming took 6 bases from V and 5 from J; bases not matched to a gene: 5. Germline V gives CDR1 SGHVS, CDR2 FQNEAQ. The CDR3 is 15 amino acids. The CDR3 is CASSTSGGGTGELFF. The CDR3 DNA reads as TGTGCCAGCAGTACTAGCGGGGGAGGGACCGGGGAGCTGTTTTTT.

The chain links TRBV30 to TRBJ1-6; D unclear. Per germline, CDR1 GTSNPN and CDR2 SVGIG (reference sequence). The CDR3 totals 15 residues. V shed 8 bases and J shed 0 bases, with 14 bases lying between them. The CDR3 DNA sequence: TGTGCCGCACACCTGTCGAGCTCCTATAATTCACCCCTCCACTTT. This translates into CAAHLSSSYNSPLHF.

The CDR3 sequence: CASSNTGVRGYTF. The CDR3 nucleotides are TGTGCCAGCAGCAATACAGGGGTTCGAGGCTACACCTTC. The rearrangement links TRBV7-8 to TRBJ1-2, with 7 bases lining up with TRBD1. V was clipped by 5 bases and J by 8 bases; unmatched bases: 8. This CDR3 has 13 residues. The germline CDR1 and CDR2 sequences are SGHVS and FQNEAQ.